This TCR beta chain came from a study of cytomegalovirus exposure and HLA in healthy donors. V lost 4 bases to trimming and J lost 1 base; unmatched junction nucleotides: 9. Germline CDR1 and CDR2: MGHRA and YSYEKL. CDR3 length equals 16 residues. Study outcomes and limitations: Cytomegalovirus association was listed for approximately 160 TCR beta chains.

The protocol was immunoSEQ multiplex PCR, while the TCRdb copy is restricted to in-frame clones and leaves out a portion. The repertoire holds approximately 260,000 clones, around 85% seen once, with less than 1.2% in the top ten. While the first cohort had 600 to 800 subjects, the donors belonged to the separate validation cohort of roughly 120 subjects. Note on this clone: Its target is unknown.

This receptor was taken from a woman between 18 and 29 years old in good health and CMV-seronegative. The chain uses TRBV4-1 and TRBJ1-2, with 7 bases matching TRBD1. The specimen was PBMCs. CDR3 loop: CASSPPPDRYNYGYTF. The CDR3 region has the DNA TGCGCCAGCAGCCCCCCCCCGGACAGGTATAACTATGGCTACACCTTC.